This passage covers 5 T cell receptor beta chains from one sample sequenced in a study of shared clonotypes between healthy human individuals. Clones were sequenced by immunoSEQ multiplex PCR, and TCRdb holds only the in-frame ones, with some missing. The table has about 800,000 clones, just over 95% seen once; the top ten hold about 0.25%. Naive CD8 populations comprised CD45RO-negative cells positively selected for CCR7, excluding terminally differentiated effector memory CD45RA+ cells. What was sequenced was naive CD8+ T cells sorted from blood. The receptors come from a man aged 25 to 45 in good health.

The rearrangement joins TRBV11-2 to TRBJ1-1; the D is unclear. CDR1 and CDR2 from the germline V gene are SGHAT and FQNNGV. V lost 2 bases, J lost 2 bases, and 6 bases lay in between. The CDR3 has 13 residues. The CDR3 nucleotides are TGTGCCAGCAGCTTATCAGTAAACACTGAAGCTTTCTTT. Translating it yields CASSLSVNTEAFF.

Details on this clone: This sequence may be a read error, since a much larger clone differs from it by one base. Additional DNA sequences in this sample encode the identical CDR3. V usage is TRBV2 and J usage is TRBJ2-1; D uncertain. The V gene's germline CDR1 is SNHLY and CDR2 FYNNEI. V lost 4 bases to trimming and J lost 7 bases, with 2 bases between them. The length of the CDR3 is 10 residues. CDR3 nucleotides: TGTGCCAGCAGTGGTAATGAGCAGTTCTTC. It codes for CASSGNEQFF.

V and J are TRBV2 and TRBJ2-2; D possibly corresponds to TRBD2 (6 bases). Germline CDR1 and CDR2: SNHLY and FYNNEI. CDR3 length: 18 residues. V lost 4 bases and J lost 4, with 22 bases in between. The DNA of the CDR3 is TGTGCCAGCAGTGTCCGGCGGGGCGGGCAGGGTTTCACCGGGGAGCTGTTTTTT. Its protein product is CASSVRRGGQGFTGELFF.

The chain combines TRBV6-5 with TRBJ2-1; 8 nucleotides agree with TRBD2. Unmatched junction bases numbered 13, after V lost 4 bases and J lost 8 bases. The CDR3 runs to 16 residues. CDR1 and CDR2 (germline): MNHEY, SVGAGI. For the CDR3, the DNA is TGTGCCAGCAGTTCCCCCGCGGGGGGCAGGTCCGATGAGCAGTTCTTC. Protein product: CASSSPAGGRSDEQFF.

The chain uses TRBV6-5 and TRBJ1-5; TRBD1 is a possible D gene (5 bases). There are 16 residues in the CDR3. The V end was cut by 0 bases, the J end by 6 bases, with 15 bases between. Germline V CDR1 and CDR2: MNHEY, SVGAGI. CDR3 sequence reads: CASSYSTGELGQPQHF. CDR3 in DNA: TGTGCCAGCAGTTACTCAACAGGAGAATTAGGTCAGCCCCAGCATTTT.